The text below deals with one T cell receptor (beta chain). What it binds is unknown. The method was immunoSEQ multiplex PCR; TCRdb's version includes in-frame clones alone and lacks a portion of them. The sample has around 150,000 clones, 70% to 90% seen once; the top ten hold approximately 3%. This sample stems from a study of cytomegalovirus exposure and HLA in healthy donors. Broader study findings: Many donors shared some public TCRs, even though most TCR sequences were rare.

This CDR3 is built from 13 residues. V lost 5 bases, J lost 3 bases, and 7 bases lay in between. Germline CDR1 reads MNHEY; CDR2 reads SMNVEV (reference sequence). The origin of this receptor is a man aged 18 to 30 in good health and CMV-seronegative. Input material: PBMCs. The chain carries TRBV27 and TRBJ2-2; D is unclear. The CDR3 sequence is CASSHYYTGELFF. CDR3 nucleotides: TGTGCCAGCAGTCACTACTACACCGGGGAGCTGTTTTTT.